Described below is a single T cell receptor (beta chain) sequence and its context. Germline CDR1 LNHDA, CDR2 SQIVND (reference sequence). The V end lost 5 bases, the J end lost 5 bases, and 11 bases lay between the germline ends. The length of the CDR3 is 13 residues. The sample originates from a study of blood T cell repertoires in COVID-19. As for the study in general: The United States, Italy and Spain were the sources of the acute and convalescent COVID-19 samples. Sample material is recorded as cDNA or gDNA derived from T cells, B-cell-depleted T cells, or PBMCs.

In the original processing: Reference gene primers were amplified, and this amplification served to estimate nucleated cell counts. Assay used: immunoSEQ multiplex PCR; TCRdb lists only in-frame clones, some missing. V and J calls plus clone size are reproduced from that table; the DNA served to infer D and trimming. The top ten clones hold around 5.9% of a sample with about 55,000 clones, 80% to 85% of them seen once. The receptor comes from a human donor in a cohort sampled during active or convalescent COVID-19. Sequencing used peripheral blood. The chain carries TRBV19 and TRBJ2-3, with D perhaps TRBD1 (5 bases). The CDR3 region has the DNA TGTGCCAGTAGTGCTCGCAGGGAAGATACGCAGTATTTT. This sequence encodes CASSARREDTQYF.